This TCR beta chain was documented in a study of cytomegalovirus exposure and HLA in healthy donors. The CDR3 spans 12 residues. Germline CDR1 SQVTM, CDR2 ANQGSEA. The V end lost 7 bases, the J end lost 3 bases, and 11 bases lay between the germline ends. Primers for the PCR totalled 60 Vbeta and 13 Jbeta. The repertoire was sequenced with immunoSEQ multiplex PCR; TCRdb's copy has only in-frame clones and lacks some. The sample holds hundreds of thousands of clones; roughly 70% are singletons and the top ten take about 2.1%. Findings and limits, study-wide: Later, TCR association rates were found to vary by HLA locus, highest for DRB1 and lowest for HLA-C.

To note about this clone: What it binds is unknown.

This TCR was recovered from a female donor in good health and CMV-seronegative. The genes are TRBV29-1 and TRBJ2-3; D is ambiguous. Material for sequencing was PBMCs. This CDR3 reads CSADPRTDTQYF. The CDR3 DNA reads as TGCAGCGCTGACCCGAGAACAGATACGCAGTATTTT.